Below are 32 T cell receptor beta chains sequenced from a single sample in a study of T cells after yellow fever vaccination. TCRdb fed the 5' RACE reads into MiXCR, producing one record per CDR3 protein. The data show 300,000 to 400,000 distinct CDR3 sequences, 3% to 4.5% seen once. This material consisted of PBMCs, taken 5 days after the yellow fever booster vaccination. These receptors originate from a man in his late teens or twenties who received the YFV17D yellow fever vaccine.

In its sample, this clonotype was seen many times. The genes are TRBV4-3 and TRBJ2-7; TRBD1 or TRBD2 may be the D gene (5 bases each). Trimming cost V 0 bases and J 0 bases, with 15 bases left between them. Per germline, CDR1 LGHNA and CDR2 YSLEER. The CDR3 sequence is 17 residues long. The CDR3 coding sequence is TGCGCCAGCAGCCAAGATCTTGCTTGGGGGTTCTCCTACGAGCAGTACTTC. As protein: CASSQDLAWGFSYEQYF.

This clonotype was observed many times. CDR3 nucleotide sequence: TGTGCCAGCAGGAGGGACTCTTCCTACGAGCAGTACTTC. It translates to CASRRDSSYEQYF. The V call is TRBV6-5, the J call TRBJ2-7, with D possibly TRBD2 on 6 matching bases. The germline V and J ends were trimmed by 6 bases and 1 base, with 10 bases remaining between them. The CDR3 contains 13 residues. Per the germline V gene, CDR1 is MNHEY and CDR2 is SVGAGI.

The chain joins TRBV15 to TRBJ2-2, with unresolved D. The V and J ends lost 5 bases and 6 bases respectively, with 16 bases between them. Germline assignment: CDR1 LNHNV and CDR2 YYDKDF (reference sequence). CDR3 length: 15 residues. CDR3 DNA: TGTGCCACCAGCGACCCTGGGCGCGTCGCCGGGGAGCTGTTTTTT. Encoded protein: CATSDPGRVAGELFF.

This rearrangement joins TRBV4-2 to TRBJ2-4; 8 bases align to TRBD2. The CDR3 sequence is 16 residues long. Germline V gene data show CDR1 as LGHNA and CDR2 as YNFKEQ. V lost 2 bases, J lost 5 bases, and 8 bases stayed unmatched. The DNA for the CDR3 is TGTGCCAGCAGCCAACAGCCCGGGGGGGCCCAAAACATTCAGTACTTC. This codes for CASSQQPGGAQNIQYF.

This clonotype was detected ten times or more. The CDR3 bases are TGCAGCGGGTCCCAGGGCTGGGGTATGAACACTGAAGCTTTCTTT. This translates into CSGSQGWGMNTEAFF. The chain is built from TRBV29-1 and TRBJ1-1, with D possibly matching TRBD1 (5 bases). The CDR3 has 15 amino acids. Germline CDR1 SQVTM, CDR2 ANQGSEA. V lost 7 bases to trimming and J lost 0 bases, with 18 bases between them.

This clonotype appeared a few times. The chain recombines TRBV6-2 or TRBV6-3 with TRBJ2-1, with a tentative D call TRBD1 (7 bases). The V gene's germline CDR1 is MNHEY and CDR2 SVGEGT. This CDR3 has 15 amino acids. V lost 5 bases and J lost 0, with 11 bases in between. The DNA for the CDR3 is TGTGCCAGCAGTAGGAGGGGGCCCTCCTACAATGAGCAGTTCTTC. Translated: CASSRRGPSYNEQFF.

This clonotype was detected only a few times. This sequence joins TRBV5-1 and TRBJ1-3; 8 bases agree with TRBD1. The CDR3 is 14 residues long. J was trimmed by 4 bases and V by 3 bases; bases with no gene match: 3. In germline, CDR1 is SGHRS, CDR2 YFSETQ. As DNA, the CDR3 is TGCGCCAGCAGCTGGGGGACAGGCGGAAACACCATATATTTT. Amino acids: CASSWGTGGNTIYF.

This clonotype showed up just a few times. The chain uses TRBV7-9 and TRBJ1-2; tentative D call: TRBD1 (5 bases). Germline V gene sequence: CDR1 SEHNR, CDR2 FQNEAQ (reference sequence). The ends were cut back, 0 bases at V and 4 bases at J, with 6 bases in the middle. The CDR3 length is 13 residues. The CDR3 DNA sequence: TGTGCCAGCAGCTTAGCCCAGGGCTATGGCTACACCTTC. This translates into CASSLAQGYGYTF.

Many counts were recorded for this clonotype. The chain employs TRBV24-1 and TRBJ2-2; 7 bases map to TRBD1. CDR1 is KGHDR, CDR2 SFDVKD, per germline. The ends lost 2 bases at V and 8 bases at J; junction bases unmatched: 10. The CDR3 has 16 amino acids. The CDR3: CATSDSPWTGTGELFF. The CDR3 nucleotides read TGTGCCACCAGTGATTCCCCCTGGACAGGAACGGGGGAGCTGTTTTTT.

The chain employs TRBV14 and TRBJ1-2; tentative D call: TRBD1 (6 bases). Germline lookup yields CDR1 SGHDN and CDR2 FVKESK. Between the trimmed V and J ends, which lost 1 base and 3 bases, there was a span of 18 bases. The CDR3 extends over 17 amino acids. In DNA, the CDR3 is TGTGCCAGCAGCCAAGTTAGCCGAGGGCAGGGGTACTATGGCTACACCTTC. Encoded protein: CASSQVSRGQGYYGYTF.

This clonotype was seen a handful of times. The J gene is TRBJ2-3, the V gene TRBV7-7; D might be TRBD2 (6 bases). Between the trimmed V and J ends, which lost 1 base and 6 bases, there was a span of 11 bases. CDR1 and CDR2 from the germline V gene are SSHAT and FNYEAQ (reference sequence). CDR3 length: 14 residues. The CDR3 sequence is CASSLDGGRDTQYF. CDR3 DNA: TGTGCCAGCAGCTTAGACGGGGGTAGGGATACGCAGTATTTT.

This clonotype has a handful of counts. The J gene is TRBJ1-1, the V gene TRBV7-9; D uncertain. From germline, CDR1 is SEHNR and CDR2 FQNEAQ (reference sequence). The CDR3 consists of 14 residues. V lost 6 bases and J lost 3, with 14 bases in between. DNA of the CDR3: TGTGCCAGCAGACCTGAGGGCGGATACACTGAAGCTTTCTTT. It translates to CASRPEGGYTEAFF.

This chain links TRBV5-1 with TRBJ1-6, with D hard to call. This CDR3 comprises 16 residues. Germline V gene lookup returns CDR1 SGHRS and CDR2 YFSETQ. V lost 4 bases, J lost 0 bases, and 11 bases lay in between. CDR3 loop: CASSTEMSSYNSPLHF. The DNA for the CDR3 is TGCGCCAGCAGCACCGAGATGAGCTCCTATAATTCACCCCTCCACTTT.

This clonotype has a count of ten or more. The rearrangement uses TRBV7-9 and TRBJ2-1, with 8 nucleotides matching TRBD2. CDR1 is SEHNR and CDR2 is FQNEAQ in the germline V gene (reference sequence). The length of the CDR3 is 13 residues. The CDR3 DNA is TGTGCAACCTGGGCGGGGGGCTACAATGAGCAGTTCTTC. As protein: CATWAGGYNEQFF.

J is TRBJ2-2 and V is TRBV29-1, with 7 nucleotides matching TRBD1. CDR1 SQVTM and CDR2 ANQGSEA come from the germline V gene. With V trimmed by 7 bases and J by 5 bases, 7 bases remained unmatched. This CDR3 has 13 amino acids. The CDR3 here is CSATTGLTGELFF. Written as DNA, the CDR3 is TGCAGCGCGACGACAGGGCTAACCGGGGAGCTGTTTTTT.

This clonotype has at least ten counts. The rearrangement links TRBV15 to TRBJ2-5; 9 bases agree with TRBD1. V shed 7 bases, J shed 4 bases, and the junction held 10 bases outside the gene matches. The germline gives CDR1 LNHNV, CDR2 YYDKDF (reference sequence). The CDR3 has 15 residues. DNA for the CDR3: TGTGCCACCAAGCCGGGACAGGGTGAAGGAGAGACCCAGTACTTC. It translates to CATKPGQGEGETQYF.

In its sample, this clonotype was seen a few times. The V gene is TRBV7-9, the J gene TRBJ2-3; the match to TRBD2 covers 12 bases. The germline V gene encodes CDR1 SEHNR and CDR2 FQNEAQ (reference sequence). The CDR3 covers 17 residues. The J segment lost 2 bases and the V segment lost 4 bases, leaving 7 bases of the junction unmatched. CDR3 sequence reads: CASSWEGLAGITDTQYF. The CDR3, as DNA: TGTGCCAGCAGCTGGGAGGGACTAGCGGGTATCACAGATACGCAGTATTTT.

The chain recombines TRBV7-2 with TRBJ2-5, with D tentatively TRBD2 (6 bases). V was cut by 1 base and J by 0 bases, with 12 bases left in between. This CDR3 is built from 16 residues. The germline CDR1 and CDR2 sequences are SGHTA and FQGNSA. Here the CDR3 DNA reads TGTGCCAGCAGCTTAGTGGGCGGGGTGTACCAAGAGACCCAGTACTTC. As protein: CASSLVGGVYQETQYF.

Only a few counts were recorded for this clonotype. The CDR3 nucleotides are TGTGCCAGCACCCGGGGGTTTGGTTACGAGCAGTACGTC. Protein sequence: CASTRGFGYEQYV. The V call is TRBV12-3 or TRBV12-4, the J call TRBJ2-7; D might be TRBD2 (6 bases). The CDR3 runs 13 residues. Between the trimmed V and J ends, which lost 7 bases and 4 bases, there was a span of 14 bases.

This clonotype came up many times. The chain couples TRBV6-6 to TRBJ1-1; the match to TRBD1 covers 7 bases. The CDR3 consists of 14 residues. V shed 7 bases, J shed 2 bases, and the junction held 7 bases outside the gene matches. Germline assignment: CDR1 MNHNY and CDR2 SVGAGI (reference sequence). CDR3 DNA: TGTGCCAGCAATATACAGGGGAGCAACACTGAAGCTTTCTTT. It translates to CASNIQGSNTEAFF.

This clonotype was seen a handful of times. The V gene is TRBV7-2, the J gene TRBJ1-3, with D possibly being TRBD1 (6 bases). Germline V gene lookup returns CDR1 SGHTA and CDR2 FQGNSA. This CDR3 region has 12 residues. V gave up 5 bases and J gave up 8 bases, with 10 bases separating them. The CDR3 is CASSEQGHTIYF. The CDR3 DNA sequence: TGTGCCAGCAGCGAACAGGGACACACCATATATTTT.

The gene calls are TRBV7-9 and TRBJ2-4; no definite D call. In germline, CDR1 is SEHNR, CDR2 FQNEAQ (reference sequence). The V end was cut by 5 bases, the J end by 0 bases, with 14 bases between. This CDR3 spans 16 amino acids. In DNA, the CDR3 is TGTGCCAGCAGCCCCGCCCCCAACCTAGCCAAAAACATTCAGTACTTC. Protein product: CASSPAPNLAKNIQYF.

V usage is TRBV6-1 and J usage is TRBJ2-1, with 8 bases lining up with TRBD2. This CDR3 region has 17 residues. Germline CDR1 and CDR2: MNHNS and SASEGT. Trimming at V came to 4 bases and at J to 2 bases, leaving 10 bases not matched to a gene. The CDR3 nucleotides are TGTGCCAGCAGTGCCCACTTTCGGCGGGGGGCCTACAATGAGCAGTTCTTC. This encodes CASSAHFRRGAYNEQFF.

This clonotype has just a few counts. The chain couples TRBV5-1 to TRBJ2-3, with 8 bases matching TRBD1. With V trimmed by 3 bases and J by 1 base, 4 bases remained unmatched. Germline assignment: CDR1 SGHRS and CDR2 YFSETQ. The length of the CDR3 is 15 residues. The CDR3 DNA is TGCGCCAGCAGCTCTATGACAGGGGGCACAGATACGCAGTATTTT. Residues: CASSSMTGGTDTQYF.

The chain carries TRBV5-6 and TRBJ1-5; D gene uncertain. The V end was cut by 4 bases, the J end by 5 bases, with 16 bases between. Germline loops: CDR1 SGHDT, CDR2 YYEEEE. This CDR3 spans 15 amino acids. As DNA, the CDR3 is TGTGCCAGCAGCACATCGCTTGAGGCCGATCAGCCCCAGCATTTT. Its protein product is CASSTSLEADQPQHF. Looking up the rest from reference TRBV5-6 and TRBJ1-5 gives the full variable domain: DAGVTQSPTHLIKTRGQQVTLRCSPKSGHDTVSWYQQALGQGPQFIFQYYEEEERQRGNFPDRFSGHQFPNYSSELNVNALLLGDSALYLCASSTSLEADQPQHFGDGTRLSIL.

The CDR3 bases are TGTGCCAGCAGGGGGGACGGCTACGAGCAGTACTTC. Translated: CASRGDGYEQYF. The chain has TRBV2 and TRBJ2-7; D is tentatively TRBD1 or TRBD2 (5 bases each). Looked up from germline, CDR1 is SNHLY and CDR2 is FYNNEI. V dropped 6 bases and J dropped 3 bases, with 9 bases sitting between them. The CDR3 runs to 12 residues.

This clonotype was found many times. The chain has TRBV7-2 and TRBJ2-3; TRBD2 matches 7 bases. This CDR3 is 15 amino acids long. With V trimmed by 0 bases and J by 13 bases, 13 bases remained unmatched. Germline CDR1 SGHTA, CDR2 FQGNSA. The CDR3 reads CASSLAPLAVGEEYF. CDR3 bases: TGTGCCAGCAGCTTAGCGCCCCTAGCGGTCGGGGAGGAGTATTTT.

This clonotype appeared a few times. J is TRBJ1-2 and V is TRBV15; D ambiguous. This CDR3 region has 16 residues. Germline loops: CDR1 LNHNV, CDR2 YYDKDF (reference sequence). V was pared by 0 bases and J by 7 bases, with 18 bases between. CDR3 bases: TGTGCCACCAGCAGAGATCGGGCAGGTGTGGGTAGTGGCTACACCTTC. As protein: CATSRDRAGVGSGYTF.

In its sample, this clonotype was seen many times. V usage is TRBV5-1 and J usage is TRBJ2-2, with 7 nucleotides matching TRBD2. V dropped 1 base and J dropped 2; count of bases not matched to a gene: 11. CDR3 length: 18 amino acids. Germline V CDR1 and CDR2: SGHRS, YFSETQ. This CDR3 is CASSLRVRLAANTGELFF. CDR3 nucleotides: TGCGCCAGCAGCTTGAGGGTACGGCTAGCGGCCAACACCGGGGAGCTGTTTTTT.

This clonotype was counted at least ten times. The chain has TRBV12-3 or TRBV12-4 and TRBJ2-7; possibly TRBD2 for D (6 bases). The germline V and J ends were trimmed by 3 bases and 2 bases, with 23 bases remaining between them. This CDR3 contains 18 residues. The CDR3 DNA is TGTGCCAGCAGTTTCCCCCCGAATCGGGGAGGCATCACCTACGAGCAGTACTTC. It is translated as CASSFPPNRGGITYEQYF.

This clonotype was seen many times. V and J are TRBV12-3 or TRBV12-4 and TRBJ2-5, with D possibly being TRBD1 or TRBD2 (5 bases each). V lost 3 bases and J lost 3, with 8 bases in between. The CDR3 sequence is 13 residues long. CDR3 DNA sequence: TGTGCCAGCAGTTTCGGGGCCAAAGAGACCCAGTACTTC. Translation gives CASSFGAKETQYF.

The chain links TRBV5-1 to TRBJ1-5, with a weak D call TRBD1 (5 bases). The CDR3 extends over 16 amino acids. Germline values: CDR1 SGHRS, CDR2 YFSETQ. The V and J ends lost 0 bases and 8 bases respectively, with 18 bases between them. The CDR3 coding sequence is TGCGCCAGCAGCTTGGCCGAGCGGGGCCTTAGGGAGCCCCAGCATTTT. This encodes CASSLAERGLREPQHF.